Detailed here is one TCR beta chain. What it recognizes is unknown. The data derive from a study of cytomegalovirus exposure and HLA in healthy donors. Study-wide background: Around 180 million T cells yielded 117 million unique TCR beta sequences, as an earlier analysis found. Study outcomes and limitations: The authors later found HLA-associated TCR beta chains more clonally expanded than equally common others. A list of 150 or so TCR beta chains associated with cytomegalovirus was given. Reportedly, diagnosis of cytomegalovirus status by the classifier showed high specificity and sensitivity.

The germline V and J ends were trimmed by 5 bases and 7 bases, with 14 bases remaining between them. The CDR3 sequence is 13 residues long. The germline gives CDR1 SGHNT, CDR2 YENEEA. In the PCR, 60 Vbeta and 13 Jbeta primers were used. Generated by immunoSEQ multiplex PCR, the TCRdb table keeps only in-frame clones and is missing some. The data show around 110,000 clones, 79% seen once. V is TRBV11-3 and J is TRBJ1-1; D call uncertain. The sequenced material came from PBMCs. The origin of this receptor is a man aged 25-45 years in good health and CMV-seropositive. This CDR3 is CASSHEVRGEAFF. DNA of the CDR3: TGTGCCAGCAGCCACGAGGTACGCGGTGAAGCTTTCTTT.